The 7 T cell receptor beta chains given below trace back to one sample, sequenced in a study of blood T cell repertoires in COVID-19. The assay was immunoSEQ multiplex PCR, and TCRdb's table has in-frame clones only and misses some. The sample contains 300,000 to 400,000 clones, roughly 85% of which appear only once. What was sequenced was peripheral blood. The receptor set was obtained from a human donor in a cohort sampled during active COVID-19.

The rearrangement uses TRBV20-1 and TRBJ1-1; D not resolved. CDR1 and CDR2 (germline): DFQATT, SNEGSKA (reference sequence). CDR3 length: 11 residues. V lost 6 bases to trimming and J lost 5 bases, with 10 bases between them. The CDR3 loop is CSAGRSTEAFF. CDR3 bases: TGCAGTGCGGGCCGTAGTACTGAAGCTTTCTTT.

The chain recombines TRBV29-1 with TRBJ1-1; 7 bases align to TRBD1. Trimming at V came to 3 bases and at J to 1 base, leaving 5 bases not matched to a gene. CDR3 length equals 14 residues. Germline assignment: CDR1 SQVTM and CDR2 ANQGSEA. CDR3 coding DNA: TGCAGCGTTGACTACAGGGGTAAGAACACTGAAGCTTTCTTT. Translating gives CSVDYRGKNTEAFF.

The chain employs TRBV5-1 and TRBJ1-6; TRBD1 might be the D (5 bases). The V and J ends lost 6 bases and 7 bases respectively, with 5 bases between them. The CDR3 has 11 amino acids. Germline V gene sequence: CDR1 SGHRS, CDR2 YFSETQ. This chain's CDR3 is CASNRNSPLHF. CDR3 DNA sequence: TGCGCCAGCAACAGGAATTCACCCCTCCACTTT.

The chain couples TRBV5-5 to TRBJ1-2, with D uncertain. The CDR3 sequence is 14 residues long. The ends were cut back, 4 bases at V and 0 bases at J, with 10 bases in the middle. The germline gives CDR1 SGHKS, CDR2 YYEKEE (reference sequence). The CDR3 is CASSLEPANYGYTF. The DNA of the CDR3 is TGTGCCAGCAGCCTCGAACCGGCTAACTATGGCTACACCTTC.

V usage is TRBV6-6 and J usage is TRBJ1-2, with 9 bases aligning to TRBD1. V lost 6 bases, J lost 5 bases, and 7 bases stayed unmatched. Germline CDR1 MNHNY, CDR2 SVGAGI (reference sequence). The CDR3 has 14 amino acids. CDR3 amino acids: CASSPTGGGYGYTF. CDR3 DNA sequence: TGTGCCAGCAGCCCAACAGGGGGCGGGTATGGCTACACCTTC.

The chain links TRBV11-2 to TRBJ2-4; 8 bases align to TRBD1. The ends lost 5 bases at V and 0 bases at J; junction bases unmatched: 6. Per germline, CDR1 SGHAT and CDR2 FQNNGV. CDR3 size: 16 residues. CDR3 sequence reads: CASSADGQGAKNIQYF. The CDR3 nucleotides read TGTGCCAGCAGCGCAGATGGACAGGGAGCCAAAAACATTCAGTACTTC.

The rearrangement joins TRBV6-5 to TRBJ1-6; 10 positions match TRBD1. The CDR3 extends over 15 amino acids. The V gene's germline CDR1 is MNHEY and CDR2 SVGAGI. The ends lost 6 bases at V and 8 bases at J; junction bases unmatched: 7. CDR3 protein: CASSSRTGGYSPLHF. The DNA of the CDR3 is TGTGCCAGCAGCTCCAGGACAGGGGGGTATTCACCCCTCCACTTT.